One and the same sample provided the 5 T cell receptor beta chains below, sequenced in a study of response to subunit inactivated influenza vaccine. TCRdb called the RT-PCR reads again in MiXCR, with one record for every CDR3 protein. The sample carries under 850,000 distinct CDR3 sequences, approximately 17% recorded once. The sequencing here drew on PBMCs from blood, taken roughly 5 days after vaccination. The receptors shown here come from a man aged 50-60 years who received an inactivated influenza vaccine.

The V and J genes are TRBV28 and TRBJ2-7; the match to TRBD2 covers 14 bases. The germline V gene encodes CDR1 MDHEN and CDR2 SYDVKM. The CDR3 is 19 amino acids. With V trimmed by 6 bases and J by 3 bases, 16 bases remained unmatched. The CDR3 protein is CASSTPGLAGGSALYEQYF. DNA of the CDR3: TGTGCCAGCAGCACCCCAGGACTAGCGGGAGGCTCGGCTCTCTACGAGCAGTACTTC.

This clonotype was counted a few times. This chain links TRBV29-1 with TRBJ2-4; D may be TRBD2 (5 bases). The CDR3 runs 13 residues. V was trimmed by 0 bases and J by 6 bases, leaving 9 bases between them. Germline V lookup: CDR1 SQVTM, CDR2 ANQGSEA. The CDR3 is CSVEDTGRNIQYF. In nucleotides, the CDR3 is TGCAGCGTTGAAGATACGGGGAGAAACATTCAGTACTTC.

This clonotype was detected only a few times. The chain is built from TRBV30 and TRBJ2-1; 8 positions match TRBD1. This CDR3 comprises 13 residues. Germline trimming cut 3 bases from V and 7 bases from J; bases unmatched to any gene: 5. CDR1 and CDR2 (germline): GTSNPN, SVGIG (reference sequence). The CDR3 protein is CAWSRQGYNEQFF. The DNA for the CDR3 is TGTGCCTGGAGCCGACAGGGGTATAATGAGCAGTTCTTC. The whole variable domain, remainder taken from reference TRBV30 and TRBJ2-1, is SQTIHQWPATLVQPVGSPLSLECTVEGTSNPNLYWYRQAAGRGLQLLFYSVGIGQISSEVPQNLSASRPQDRQFILSSKKLLLSDSGFYLCAWSRQGYNEQFFGPGTRLTVL.

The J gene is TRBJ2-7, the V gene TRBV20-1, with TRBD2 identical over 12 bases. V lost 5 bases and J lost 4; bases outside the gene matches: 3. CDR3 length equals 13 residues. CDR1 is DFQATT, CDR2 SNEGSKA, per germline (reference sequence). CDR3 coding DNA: TGCAGTGCTTCTAGCGGGAGGGTTTACGAGCAGTACTTC. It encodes CSASSGRVYEQYF.

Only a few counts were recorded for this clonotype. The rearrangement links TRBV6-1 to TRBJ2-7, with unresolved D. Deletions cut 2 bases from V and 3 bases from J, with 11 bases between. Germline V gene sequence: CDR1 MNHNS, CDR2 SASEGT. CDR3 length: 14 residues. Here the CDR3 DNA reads TGTGCCAGCAGTGAACACAAGGGTAACTACGAGCAGTACTTC. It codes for CASSEHKGNYEQYF.